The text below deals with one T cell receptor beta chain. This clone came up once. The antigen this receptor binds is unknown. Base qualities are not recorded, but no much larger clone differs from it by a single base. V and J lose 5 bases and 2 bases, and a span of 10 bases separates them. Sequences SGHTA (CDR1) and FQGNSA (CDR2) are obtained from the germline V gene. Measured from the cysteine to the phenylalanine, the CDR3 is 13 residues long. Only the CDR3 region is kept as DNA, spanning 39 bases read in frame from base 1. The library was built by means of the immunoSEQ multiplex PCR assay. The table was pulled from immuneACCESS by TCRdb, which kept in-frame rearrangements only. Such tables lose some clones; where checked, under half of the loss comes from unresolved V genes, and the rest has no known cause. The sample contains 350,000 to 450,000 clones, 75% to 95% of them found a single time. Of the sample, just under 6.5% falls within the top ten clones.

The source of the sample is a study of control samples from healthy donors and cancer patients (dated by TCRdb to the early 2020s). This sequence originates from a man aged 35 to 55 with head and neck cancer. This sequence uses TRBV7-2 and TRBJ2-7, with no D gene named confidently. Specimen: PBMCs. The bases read TGTGCCAGCAGCCCGGACGGTGCCTACGAGCAGTACTTC. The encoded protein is CASSPDGAYEQYF.